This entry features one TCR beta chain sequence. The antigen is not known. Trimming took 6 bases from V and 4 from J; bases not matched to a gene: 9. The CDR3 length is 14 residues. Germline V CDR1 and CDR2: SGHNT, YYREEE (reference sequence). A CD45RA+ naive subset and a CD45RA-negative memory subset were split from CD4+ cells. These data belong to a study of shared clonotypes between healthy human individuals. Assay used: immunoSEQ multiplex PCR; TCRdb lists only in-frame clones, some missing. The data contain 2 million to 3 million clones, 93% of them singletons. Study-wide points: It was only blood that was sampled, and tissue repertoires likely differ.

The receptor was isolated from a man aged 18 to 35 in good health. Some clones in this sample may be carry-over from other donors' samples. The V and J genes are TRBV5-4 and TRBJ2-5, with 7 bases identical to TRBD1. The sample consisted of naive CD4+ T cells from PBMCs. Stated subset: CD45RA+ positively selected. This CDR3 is CASINQGDGETQYF. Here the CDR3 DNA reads TGTGCCAGCATCAACCAGGGGGATGGAGAGACCCAGTACTTC.